This T cell receptor beta chain emerged from a study of cytomegalovirus exposure and HLA in healthy donors. Data came from immunoSEQ multiplex PCR; TCRdb stores just in-frame clones and leaves some out. The sample yields approximately 220,000 clones, around 87% seen once. This CDR3 region has 15 residues. CDR1 LGHNT and CDR2 FRNRAP come from the germline V gene. Trimming took 1 base from V and 6 from J, leaving 12 bases between them. Sequenced input: PBMCs. The rearrangement joins TRBV12-5 to TRBJ2-2; D possibly corresponds to TRBD1 (5 bases). This sequence was found in a man between 18 and 29 years old in good health and CMV-seronegative. CDR3 in amino acids: CASGLGRDGSGELFF. CDR3 coding DNA: TGTGCTAGTGGTTTGGGCAGGGATGGATCCGGGGAGCTGTTTTTT. Full variable domain (missing parts from reference TRBV12-5 and TRBJ2-2): DARVTQTPRHKVTEMGQEVTMRCQPILGHNTVFWYRQTMMQGLELLAYFRNRAPLDDSGMPKDRFSAEMPDATLATLKIQPSEPRDSAVYFCASGLGRDGSGELFFGEGSRLTVL.